This TCR beta chain was observed in a study of T cell responses to AZD1222 COVID-19 vaccine. Study outcomes and limitations: Within unmutated variant regions lay the reported targets of nearly half of spike-specific TCRs. Among AZD1222 vaccinees, only five to seven were seropositive at baseline. Clonal diversity was possibly underestimated; the donors were predominantly white British and more often female. Spike regions recognized by vaccine-associated CD4 TCRs spanned the protein, led by 160-218 and 743-854.

The protocol was immunoSEQ multiplex PCR, while the TCRdb copy is restricted to in-frame clones and leaves out a portion. The sample yields some 190,000 clones, approximately 94% seen once. This CDR3 region has 12 residues. V lost 1 base and J 4 bases, leaving 4 bases between the germline ends. CDR1 LGHDT and CDR2 YNNKEL come from the germline V gene (reference sequence). Points on this clone: Its antigen is still unknown.

The starting material was peripheral blood, obtained 28 days after the second dose of the MenACWY control vaccine. The source is an adult who received the MenACWY meningococcal vaccine as a control. This chain connects TRBV3-1 (or the pseudogene TRBV3-2) to TRBJ2-5; D remains unclear. The CDR3 reads CASSQGRETQYF. CDR3 DNA: TGTGCCAGCAGCCAAGGAAGAGAGACCCAGTACTTC.